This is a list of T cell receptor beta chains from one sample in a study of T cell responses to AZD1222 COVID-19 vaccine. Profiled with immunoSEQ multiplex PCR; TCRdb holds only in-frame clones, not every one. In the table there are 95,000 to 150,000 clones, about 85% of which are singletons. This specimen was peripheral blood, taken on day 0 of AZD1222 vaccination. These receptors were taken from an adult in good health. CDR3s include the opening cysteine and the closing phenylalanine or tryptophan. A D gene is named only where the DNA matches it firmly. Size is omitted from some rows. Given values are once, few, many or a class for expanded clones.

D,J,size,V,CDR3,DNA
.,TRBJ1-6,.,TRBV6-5,CASSPVRRGGSPLHF,TGTGCCAGCAGCCCCGTAAGGAGGGGAGGTTCACCCCTCCACTTT
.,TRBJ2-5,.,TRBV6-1,CASSKEFQETQYF,TGTGCCAGCAGTAAGGAGTTTCAAGAGACCCAGTACTTC
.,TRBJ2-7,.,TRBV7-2,CASSLGGAPFYEQYF,TGTGCCAGCAGCTTAGGTGGGGCACCATTCTACGAGCAGTACTTC
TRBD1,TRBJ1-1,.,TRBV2,CASSRRQGAEAFF,TGTGCCAGCAGTCGCCGACAGGGGGCTGAAGCTTTCTTT
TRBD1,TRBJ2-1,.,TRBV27,CASSPDRGSYNEQFF,TGTGCCAGCAGTCCGGACAGGGGATCCTACAATGAGCAGTTCTTC
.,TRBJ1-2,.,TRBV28,CASSPLGPSYGYTF,TGTGCCAGCAGTCCCTTGGGTCCCTCCTATGGCTACACCTTC
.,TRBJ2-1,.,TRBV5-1,CASSLASNNEQFF,TGCGCCAGCAGCTTGGCTAGTAACAATGAGCAGTTCTTC
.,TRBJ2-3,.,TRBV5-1,CASALGPRGDTQYF,TGCGCCAGCGCCTTAGGGCCCCGGGGAGATACGCAGTATTTT
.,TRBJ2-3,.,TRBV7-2,CASSRRSTSTDTQYF,TGTGCCAGCAGCCGCAGATCTACTAGCACAGATACGCAGTATTTT
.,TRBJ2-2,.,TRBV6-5,CATCLSLPNTGELFF,TGTGCCACCTGTCTTAGCCTCCCTAACACCGGGGAGCTGTTTTTT
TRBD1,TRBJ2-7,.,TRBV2,CASSEGAPGGLYEQYF,TGTGCCAGCAGTGAAGGCGCGCCAGGGGGCCTCTACGAGCAGTACTTC
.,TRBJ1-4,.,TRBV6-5,CASSSWQRDEKLFF,TGTGCCAGCAGTTCTTGGCAGAGGGATGAAAAACTGTTTTTT
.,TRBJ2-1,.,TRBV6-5,CASRDFDNEQFF,TGTGCCAGCAGAGACTTTGACAATGAGCAGTTCTTC
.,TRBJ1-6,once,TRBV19,CASSPGVGTNFNSPLHF,TGTGCCAGTAGTCCGGGGGTTGGGACGAATTTCAATTCACCCCTCCACTTT
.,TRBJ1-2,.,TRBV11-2,CASSLGVKDGYTF,TGTGCCAGCAGCTTAGGGGTTAAGGATGGCTACACCTTC
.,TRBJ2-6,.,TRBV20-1,CSALGANVLTF,TGCAGTGCCCTTGGGGCCAACGTCCTGACTTTC
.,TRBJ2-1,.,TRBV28,CASRATAYNEQFF,TGTGCCAGCAGGGCGACAGCTTACAATGAGCAGTTCTTC
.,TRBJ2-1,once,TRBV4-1,CASSQERGSSYNEQFF,TGCGCCAGCAGCCAAGAGCGGGGAAGCTCCTACAATGAGCAGTTCTTC
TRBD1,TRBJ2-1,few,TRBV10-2,CASTHGRTGGGNEQFF,TGCGCCAGCACCCATGGGAGGACAGGGGGCGGGAATGAGCAGTTCTTC
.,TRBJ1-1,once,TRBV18,CASSPTGEMNTEAFF,TGTGCCAGCTCACCGACAGGAGAAATGAACACTGAAGCTTTCTTT
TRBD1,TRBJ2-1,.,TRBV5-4,CASSLDLTGGGNEQFF,TGTGCCAGCAGCTTGGACCTGACAGGGGGCGGCAATGAGCAGTTCTTC
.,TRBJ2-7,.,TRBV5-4,CASSLVGVYEQYF,TGTGCCAGCAGCTTGGTTGGGGTCTACGAGCAGTACTTC
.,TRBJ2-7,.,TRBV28,CASSLQVYEQYF,TGTGCCAGCAGTTTACAGGTCTACGAGCAGTACTTC
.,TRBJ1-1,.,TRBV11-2,CASSLGPRGGSNTEAFF,TGTGCCAGCAGCTTAGGGCCCCGGGGGGGATCGAACACTGAAGCTTTCTTT
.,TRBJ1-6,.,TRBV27,CASRPGGASPLHF,TGTGCCAGCAGACCTGGGGGAGCTTCACCCCTCCACTTT
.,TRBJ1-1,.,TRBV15,CATSRDRGTANTEAFF,TGTGCCACCAGCAGAGATAGGGGAACAGCGAACACTGAAGCTTTCTTT
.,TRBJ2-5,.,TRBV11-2,CASSRDWAQETQYF,TGTGCCAGCAGCCGGGACTGGGCCCAAGAGACCCAGTACTTC
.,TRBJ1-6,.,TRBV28,CASSGERGSDSPLHF,TGTGCCAGCAGTGGGGAGAGGGGGTCGGATTCACCCCTCCACTTT
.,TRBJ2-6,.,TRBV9,CASSVTGGKGANVLTF,TGTGCCAGCAGCGTCACAGGAGGCAAAGGGGCCAACGTCCTGACTTTC
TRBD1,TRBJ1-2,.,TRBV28,CASRAQGGYGYTF,TGTGCCAGCAGAGCACAGGGGGGCTATGGCTACACCTTC
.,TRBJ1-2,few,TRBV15,CATSRDWGPTVHYTF,TGTGCCACCAGCAGAGATTGGGGTCCTACCGTCCACTACACCTTC
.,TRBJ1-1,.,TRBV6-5,CASTNGSPRGTEAFF,TGTGCCAGCACCAACGGGTCTCCGAGGGGTACTGAAGCTTTCTTT